This section outlines one T cell receptor beta chain sequence together with its context. This entry comes from a study of blood T cell repertoires in COVID-19. Study-wide background: There were acute and convalescent COVID-19 samples, and they came from the United States, Italy and Spain. The analysed material was cDNA or gDNA that came from T cells, B-cell-depleted T cells, or PBMCs.

Under the authors' procedure: Amplification with reference gene primers provided the estimates of nucleated cell counts. The assay was immunoSEQ multiplex PCR, and TCRdb's table has in-frame clones only and misses some. That table furnishes V, J and clone size, whereas the DNA furnished D and trimming. The sample contains approximately 200,000 clones, about 93% of which appear only once. The germline gives CDR1 PRHDT, CDR2 FYEKMQ (reference sequence). V lost 1 base and J lost 4, with 14 bases in between. This CDR3 region has 16 residues. Sequencing was performed on peripheral blood. The TCR was taken from a man between 25 and 39 years old with COVID-19, enrolled during active disease. The rearrangement joins TRBV13 to TRBJ1-3; TRBD1 might be the D (5 bases). CDR3 nucleotides: TGTGCCAGCAGCTTAGATTCTCGGACAATCGGAAACACCATATATTTT. Translated: CASSLDSRTIGNTIYF.